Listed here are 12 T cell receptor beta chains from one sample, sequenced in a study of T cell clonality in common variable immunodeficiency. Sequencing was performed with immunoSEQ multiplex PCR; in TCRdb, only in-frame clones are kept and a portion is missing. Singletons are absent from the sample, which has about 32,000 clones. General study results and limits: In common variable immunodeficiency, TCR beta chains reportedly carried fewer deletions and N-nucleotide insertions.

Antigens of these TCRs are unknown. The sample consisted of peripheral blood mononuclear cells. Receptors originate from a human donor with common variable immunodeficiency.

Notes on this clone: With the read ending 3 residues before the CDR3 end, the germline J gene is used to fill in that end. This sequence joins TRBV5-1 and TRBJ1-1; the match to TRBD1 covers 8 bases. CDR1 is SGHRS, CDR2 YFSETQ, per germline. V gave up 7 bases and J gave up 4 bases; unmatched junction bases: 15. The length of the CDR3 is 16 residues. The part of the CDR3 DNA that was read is TGCGCCAGCGTTGCGGACAGGGATGTTCTTTTCACTGAA. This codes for CASVADRDVLFTE. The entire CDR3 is CASVADRDVLFTEAFF.

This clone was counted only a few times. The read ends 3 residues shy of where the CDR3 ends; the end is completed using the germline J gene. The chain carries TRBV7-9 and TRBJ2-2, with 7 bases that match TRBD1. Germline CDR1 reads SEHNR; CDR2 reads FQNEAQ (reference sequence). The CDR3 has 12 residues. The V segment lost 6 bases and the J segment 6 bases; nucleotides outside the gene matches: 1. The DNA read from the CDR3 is TGTGCCAGCAGGACAGGGCCCGGGGAG. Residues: CASRTGPGE. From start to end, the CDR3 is CASRTGPGELFF.

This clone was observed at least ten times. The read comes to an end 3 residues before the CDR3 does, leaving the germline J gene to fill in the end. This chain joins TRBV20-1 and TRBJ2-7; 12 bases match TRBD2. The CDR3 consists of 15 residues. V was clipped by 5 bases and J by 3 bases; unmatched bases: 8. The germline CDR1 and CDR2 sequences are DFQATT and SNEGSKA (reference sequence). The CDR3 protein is CSAAKGLAGFYEQYF. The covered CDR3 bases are TGCAGTGCTGCCAAAGGACTAGCGGGATTCTACGAG.

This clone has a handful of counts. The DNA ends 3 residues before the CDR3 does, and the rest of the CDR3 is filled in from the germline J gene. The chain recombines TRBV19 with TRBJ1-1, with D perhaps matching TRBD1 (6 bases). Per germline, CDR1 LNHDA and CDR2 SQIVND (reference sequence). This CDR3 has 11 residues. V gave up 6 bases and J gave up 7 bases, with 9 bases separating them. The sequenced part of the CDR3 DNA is TGTGCCAGTAGGCAACAGGGTGAA. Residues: CASRQQGE. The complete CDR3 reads CASRQQGEAFF.

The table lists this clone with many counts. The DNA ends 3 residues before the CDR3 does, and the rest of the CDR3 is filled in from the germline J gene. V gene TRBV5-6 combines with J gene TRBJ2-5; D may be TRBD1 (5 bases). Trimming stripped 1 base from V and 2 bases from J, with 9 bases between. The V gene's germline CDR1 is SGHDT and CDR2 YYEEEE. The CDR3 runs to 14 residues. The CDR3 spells CASSLTQGQETQYF. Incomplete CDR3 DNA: TGTGCCAGCAGCTTGACGCAGGGACAAGAGACC.

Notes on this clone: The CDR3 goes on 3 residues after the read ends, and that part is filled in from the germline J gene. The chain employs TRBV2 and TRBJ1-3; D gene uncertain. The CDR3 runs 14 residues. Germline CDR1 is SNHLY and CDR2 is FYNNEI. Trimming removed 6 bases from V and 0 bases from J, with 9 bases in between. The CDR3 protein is CASSSTSSGNTIYF. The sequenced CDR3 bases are TGTGCCAGCAGCTCCACAAGCTCTGGAAACACC. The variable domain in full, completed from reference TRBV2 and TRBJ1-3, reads EPEVTQTPSHQVTQMGQEVILRCVPISNHLYFYWYRQILGQKVEFLVSFYNNEISEKSEIFDDQFSVERPDGSNFTLKIRSTKLEDSAMYFCASSSTSSGNTIYFGEGSWLTVV.

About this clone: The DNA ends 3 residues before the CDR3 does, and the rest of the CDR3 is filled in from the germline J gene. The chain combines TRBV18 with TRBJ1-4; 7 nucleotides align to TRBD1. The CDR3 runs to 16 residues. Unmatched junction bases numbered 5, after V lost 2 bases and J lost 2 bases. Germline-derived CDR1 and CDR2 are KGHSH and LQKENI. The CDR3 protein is CASSPDRAGTNEKLFF. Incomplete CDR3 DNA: TGTGCCAGCTCACCAGACAGGGCAGGCACTAATGAAAAA. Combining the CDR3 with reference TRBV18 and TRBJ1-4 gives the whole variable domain NAGVMQNPRHLVRRRGQEARLRCSPMKGHSHVYWYRQLPEEGLKFMVYLQKENIIDESGMPKERFSAEFPKEGPSILRIQQVVRGDSAAYFCASSPDRAGTNEKLFFGSGTQLSVL.

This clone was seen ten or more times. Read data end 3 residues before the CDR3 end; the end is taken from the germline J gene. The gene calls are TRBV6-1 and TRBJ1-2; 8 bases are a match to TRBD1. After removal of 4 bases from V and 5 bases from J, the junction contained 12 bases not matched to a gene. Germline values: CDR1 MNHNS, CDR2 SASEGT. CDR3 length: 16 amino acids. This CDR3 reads CASSARTGNTRYGYTF. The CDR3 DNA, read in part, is TGTGCCAGCAGTGCGCGGACAGGGAATACTAGGTATGGC.

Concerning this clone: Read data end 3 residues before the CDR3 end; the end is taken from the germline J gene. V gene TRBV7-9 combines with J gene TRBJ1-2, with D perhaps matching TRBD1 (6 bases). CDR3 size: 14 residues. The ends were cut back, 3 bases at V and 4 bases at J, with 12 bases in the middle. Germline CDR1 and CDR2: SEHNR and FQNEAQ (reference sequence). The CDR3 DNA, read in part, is TGTGCCAGCAGCTTCACCGGGGGGGCCTATGGC. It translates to CASSFTGGAYG. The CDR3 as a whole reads CASSFTGGAYGYTF.

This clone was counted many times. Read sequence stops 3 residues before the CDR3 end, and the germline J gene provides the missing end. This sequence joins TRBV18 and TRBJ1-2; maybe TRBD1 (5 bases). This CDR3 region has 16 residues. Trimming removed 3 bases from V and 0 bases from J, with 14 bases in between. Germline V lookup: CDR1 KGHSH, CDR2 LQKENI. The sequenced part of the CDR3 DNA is TGTGCCAGCTCACCGCTCTTAGAGGGGTCTAACTATGGC. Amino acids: CASSPLLEGSNYG. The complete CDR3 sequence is CASSPLLEGSNYGYTF.

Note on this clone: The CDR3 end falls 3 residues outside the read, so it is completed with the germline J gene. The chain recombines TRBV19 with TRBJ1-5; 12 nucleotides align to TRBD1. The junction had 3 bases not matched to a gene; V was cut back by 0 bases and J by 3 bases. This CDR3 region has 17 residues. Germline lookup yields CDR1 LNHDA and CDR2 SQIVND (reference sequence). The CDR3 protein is CASSIDGTGGINQPQHF. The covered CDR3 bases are TGTGCCAGTAGTATAGATGGGACAGGGGGCATCAATCAGCCC.

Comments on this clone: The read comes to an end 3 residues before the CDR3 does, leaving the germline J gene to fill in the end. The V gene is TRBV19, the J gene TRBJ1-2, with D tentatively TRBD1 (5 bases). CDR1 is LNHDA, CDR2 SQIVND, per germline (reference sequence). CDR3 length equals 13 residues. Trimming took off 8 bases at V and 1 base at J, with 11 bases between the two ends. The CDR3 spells CASRDGGNYGYTF. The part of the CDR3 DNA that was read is TGTGCCAGTCGAGACGGGGGTAACTATGGC. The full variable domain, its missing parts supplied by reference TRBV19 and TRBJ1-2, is DGGITQSPKYLFRKEGQNVTLSCEQNLNHDAMYWYRQDPGQGLRLIYYSQIVNDFQKGDIAEGYSVSREKKESFPLTVTSAQKNPTAFYLCASRDGGNYGYTFGSGTRLTVV.